What follows is one T cell receptor (beta chain) and its context. This clonotype showed up just a few times. The clone's antigen remains unknown. Base qualities were left out, and no much larger clone turns up one base away. Sequencing relied on an Illumina NovaSeq 6000. TCR cDNA was synthesized by 5'RACE template switching, through which a universal primer site and unique molecular identifiers were introduced. cDNA synthesis was primed from both the TCR alpha and TCR beta constant segments. Library amplification involved two PCR steps, and the second step added sample barcodes and sequencing adapters. Libraries were sequenced on Illumina HiSeq 2500 (2x100 bp) or NovaSeq (2x150 bp). The authors' analysis ran thus. Demultiplexing of reads and collapsing into UMI consensus sequences were performed with MIGEC, and V(D)J alignment was carried out with MiXCR. Using edgeR on replicate PBMC samples, clonotypes were called vaccine-responding if FDR was below 0.01 and the log2 fold change was above 5 up to day 15. CD4 or CD8 identity was assigned to each bulk clonotype according to whether the clonotype was present at higher abundance in the sequenced CD4 repertoire or the sequenced CD8 repertoire. TCRdb's own reprocessing of the public reads used fastp at Q25 and MiXCR and kept productive beta chains. Merged by CDR3 protein, the rows form single entries marked with the most common genes and DNA. It is TCRdb's table, rather than the study itself, that gives the V and J calls and clone size. The sample table shows a few hundred thousand distinct CDR3 sequences, and 3.6% are seen once. In total, the top ten clones hold 15% to 20% of the sample.

The sample's treatment or condition label, decoded: live attenuated yellow fever vaccine strain. At each blood-draw timepoint, two biological replicates of bulk PBMCs were obtained. A standard Ficoll-Paque protocol was used to isolate PBMCs from peripheral blood. RNA was extracted with TriZol from bulk PBMCs, CD4 and CD8 fractions, and dextramer-positive and dextramer-negative fractions. The CDR3, cysteine through phenylalanine, is 15 amino acids long. Kept here is only the CDR3 DNA, which spans 45 bases and is read in frame from base 1. V lost 4 bases and J lost 6 bases, and the count of bases not matched to a germline gene is 3. As encoded in the germline V gene, CDR1 is MNHEY while CDR2 is SVGAGI. This record belongs to a study of T cells after yellow fever vaccination (dated by TCRdb to between 2018 and 2020). About the investigation overall: The SMART-Seq v4 Ultra Low Input RNA kit was used to prepare libraries from fractions with low cell numbers. Bulk TCR alpha and beta repertoires were sequenced longitudinally to track T-cell clones before and after primary and booster YFV17D yellow fever vaccination. Two healthy male donors, one aged 18 to 29 and one aged 30 to 40 years, made up the cohort. Blood was collected at multiple timepoints before and after primary and secondary immunization, and bulk PBMC replicates and cell subsets were isolated.

Study-wide conclusions, independent of this receptor: A small share of clonotypes was detected in both CD4 and CD8 compartments, with the overlap likely arising from convergent recombination. Compared with the primary T-cell response, the secondary T-cell response was faster but weaker, reaching its peak on day 5 rather than on day 15. Because abundant contaminating clonotypes from the bulk population could be contained in FACS-sorted repertoires, computational filtering was required. The study included only two donors, which limits how far the findings can be generalized. After the booster, most clones that had expanded after primary vaccination were detected again (around 96% of CD4 and about 88% of CD8), suggesting broad maintenance of memory.

The clonotype comes from a man aged 18 to 30 who received the YFV17D yellow fever vaccine. The source material was PBMCs, sampled 15 days after the yellow fever booster vaccination. The V gene is TRBV6-5 and the J gene is TRBJ2-2, with 12 bases matching TRBD2. The sequenced DNA is TGTGCCAGCAGTTGGGGACTAGCGGGCTCCGGGGAGCTGTTTTTT. It encodes CASSWGLAGSGELFF.